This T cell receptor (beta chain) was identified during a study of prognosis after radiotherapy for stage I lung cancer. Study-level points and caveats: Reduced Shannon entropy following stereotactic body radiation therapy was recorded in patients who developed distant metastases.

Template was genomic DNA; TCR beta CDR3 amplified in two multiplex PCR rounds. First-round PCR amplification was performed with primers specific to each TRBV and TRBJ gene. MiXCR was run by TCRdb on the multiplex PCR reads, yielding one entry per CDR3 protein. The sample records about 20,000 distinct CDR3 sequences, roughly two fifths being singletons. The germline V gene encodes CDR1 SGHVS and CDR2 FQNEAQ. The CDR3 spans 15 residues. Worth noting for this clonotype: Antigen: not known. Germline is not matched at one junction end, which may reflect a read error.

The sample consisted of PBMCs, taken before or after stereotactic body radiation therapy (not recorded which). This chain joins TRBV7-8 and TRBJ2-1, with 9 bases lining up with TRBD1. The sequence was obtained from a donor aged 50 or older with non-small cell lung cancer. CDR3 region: CASSFPGTGYNEQLF. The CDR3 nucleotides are TGTGCCAGCAGCTTCCCCGGGACAGGGTACAATGAGCAGCTCTTC.